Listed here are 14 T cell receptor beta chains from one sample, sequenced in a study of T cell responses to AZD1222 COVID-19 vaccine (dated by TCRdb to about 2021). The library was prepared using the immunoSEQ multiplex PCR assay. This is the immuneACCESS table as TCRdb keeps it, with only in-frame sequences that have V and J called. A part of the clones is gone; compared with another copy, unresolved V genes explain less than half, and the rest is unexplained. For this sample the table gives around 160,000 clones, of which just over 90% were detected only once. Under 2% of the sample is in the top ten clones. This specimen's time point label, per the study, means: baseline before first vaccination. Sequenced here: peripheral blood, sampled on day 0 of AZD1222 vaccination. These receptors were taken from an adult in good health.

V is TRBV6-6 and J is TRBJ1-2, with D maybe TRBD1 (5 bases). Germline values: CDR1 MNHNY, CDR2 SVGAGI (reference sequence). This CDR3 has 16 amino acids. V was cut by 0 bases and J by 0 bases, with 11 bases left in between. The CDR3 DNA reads TGTGCCAGCAGTTACTCAGAGGGGAGAACTAACTATGGCTACACCTTC. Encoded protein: CASSYSEGRTNYGYTF.

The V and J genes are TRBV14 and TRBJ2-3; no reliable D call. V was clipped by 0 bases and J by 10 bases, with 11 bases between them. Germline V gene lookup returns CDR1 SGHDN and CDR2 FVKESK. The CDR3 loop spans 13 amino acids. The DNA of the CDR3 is TGTGCCAGCAGCCAAGATCCGACCCGGGCGCAGTATTTT. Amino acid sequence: CASSQDPTRAQYF.

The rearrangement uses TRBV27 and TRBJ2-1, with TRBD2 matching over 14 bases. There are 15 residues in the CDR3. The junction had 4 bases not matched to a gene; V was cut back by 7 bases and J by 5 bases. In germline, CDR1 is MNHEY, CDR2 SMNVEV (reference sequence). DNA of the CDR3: TGTGCCAGCATCCTGACTAGCGGGGGGGACAATGAGCAGTTCTTC. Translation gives CASILTSGGDNEQFF.

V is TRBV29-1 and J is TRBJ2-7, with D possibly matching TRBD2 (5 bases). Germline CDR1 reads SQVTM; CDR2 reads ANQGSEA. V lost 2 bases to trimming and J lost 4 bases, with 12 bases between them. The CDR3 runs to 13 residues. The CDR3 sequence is CSVESSPGYEQYF. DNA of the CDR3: TGCAGCGTTGAATCCAGTCCGGGGTACGAGCAGTACTTC.

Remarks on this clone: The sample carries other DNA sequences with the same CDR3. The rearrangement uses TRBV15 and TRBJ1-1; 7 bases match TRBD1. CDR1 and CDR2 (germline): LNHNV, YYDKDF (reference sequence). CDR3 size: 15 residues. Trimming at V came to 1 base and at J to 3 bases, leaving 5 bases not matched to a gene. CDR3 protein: CATSRGRQGDTEAFF. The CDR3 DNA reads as TGTGCCACCAGCAGAGGACGACAGGGCGACACTGAAGCTTTCTTT.

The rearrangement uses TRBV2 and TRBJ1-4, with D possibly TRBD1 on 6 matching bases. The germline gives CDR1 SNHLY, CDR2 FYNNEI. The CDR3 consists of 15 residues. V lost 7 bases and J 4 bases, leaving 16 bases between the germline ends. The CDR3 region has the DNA TGTGCCAGCAAAAGAGAGGGGGGGTTTAATGAAAAACTGTTTTTT. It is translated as CASKREGGFNEKLFF.

CDR3 sequence (DNA): TGCGCCAGCAGGCCGGTCGGGACAAGCACAGATACGCAGTATTTT. The encoded protein is CASRPVGTSTDTQYF. This chain joins TRBV5-1 and TRBJ2-3; D may be TRBD1 (6 bases). There are 15 residues in the CDR3. CDR1 is SGHRS and CDR2 is YFSETQ in the germline V gene. V shed 5 bases and J shed 0 bases, with 13 bases lying between them. Using reference TRBV5-1 and TRBJ2-3 for the parts outside the CDR3, the full variable domain is KAGVTQTPRYLIKTRGQQVTLSCSPISGHRSVSWYQQTPGQGLQFLFEYFSETQRNKGNFPGRFSGRQFSNSRSEMNVSTLELGDSALYLCASRPVGTSTDTQYFGPGTRLTVL.

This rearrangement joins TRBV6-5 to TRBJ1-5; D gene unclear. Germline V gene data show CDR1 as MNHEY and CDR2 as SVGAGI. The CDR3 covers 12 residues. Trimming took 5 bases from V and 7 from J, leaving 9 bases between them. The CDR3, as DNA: TGTGCCAGCAGTAATCCGGGACAGCCCCAGCATTTT. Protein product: CASSNPGQPQHF.

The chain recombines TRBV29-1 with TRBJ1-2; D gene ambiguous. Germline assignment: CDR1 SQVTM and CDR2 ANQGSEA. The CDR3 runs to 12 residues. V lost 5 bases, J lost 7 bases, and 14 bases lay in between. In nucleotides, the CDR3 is TGCAGCGTTTCGACCTCAGTTCGTGGCTACACCTTC. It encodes CSVSTSVRGYTF. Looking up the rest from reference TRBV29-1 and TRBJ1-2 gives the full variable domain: SAVISQKPSRDICQRGTSLTIQCQVDSQVTMMFWYRQQPGQSLTLIATANQGSEATYESGFVIDKFPISRPNLTFSTLTVSNMSPEDSSIYLCSVSTSVRGYTFGSGTRLTVV.

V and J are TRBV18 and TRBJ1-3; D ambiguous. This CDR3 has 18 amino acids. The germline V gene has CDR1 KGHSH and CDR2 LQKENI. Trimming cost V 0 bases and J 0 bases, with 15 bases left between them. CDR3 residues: CASSPPSRGPASGNTIYF. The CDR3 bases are TGTGCCAGCTCACCACCTAGCCGAGGGCCCGCCTCTGGAAACACCATATATTTT.

The CDR3 nucleotides are TGTGCCAGCCTCGGAAGAGCCTACGAGCAGTACTTC. Its translation is CASLGRAYEQYF. V usage is TRBV2 and J usage is TRBJ2-7, with D uncertain. CDR3 length equals 12 residues. The germline CDR1 and CDR2 sequences are SNHLY and FYNNEI. Trimming cost V 8 bases and J 2 bases, with 10 bases left between them.

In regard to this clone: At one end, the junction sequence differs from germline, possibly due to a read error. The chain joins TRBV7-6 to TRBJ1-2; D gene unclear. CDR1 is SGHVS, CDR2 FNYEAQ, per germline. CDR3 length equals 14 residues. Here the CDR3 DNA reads TGTGCCAGCAGCTTAACGCCAGAGAACTCTGGCTACACCTTC. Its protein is CASSLTPENSGYTF.

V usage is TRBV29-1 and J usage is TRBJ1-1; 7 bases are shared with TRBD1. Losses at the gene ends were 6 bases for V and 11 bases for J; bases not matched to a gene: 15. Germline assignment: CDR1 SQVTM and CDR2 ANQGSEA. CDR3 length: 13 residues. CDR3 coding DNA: TGCAGCGTCACAAGGACAGGCCATCGCAGGGCTTTCTTT. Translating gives CSVTRTGHRRAFF.

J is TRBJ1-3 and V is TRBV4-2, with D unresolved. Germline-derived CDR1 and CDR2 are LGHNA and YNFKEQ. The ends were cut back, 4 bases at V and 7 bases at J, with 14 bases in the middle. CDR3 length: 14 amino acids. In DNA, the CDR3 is TGTGCCAGCAGCCTCAGCCAAGACGACAACACCATATATTTT. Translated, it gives CASSLSQDDNTIYF.